Each of the 11 T cell receptor beta chains below was sequenced from the same sample in a study of T cell clones after liver transplantation. Assay used: immunoSEQ multiplex PCR; TCRdb lists only in-frame clones, some missing. Here the sample spans some 110,000 clones, 80% to 85% being singletons. This specimen consisted of CD4+ T cells from blood, obtained before liver transplant. The receptors originated from a human donor who received a liver transplant.

This sequence joins TRBV6-6 and TRBJ1-1; no firm D call. V gave up 0 bases and J gave up 6 bases, with 17 bases separating them. Germline CDR1 MNHNY, CDR2 SVGAGI (reference sequence). This CDR3 region has 16 residues. CDR3 amino acids: CASSYSLTTGSPEAFF. CDR3 bases: TGTGCCAGCAGTTACTCGCTCACGACGGGGAGCCCTGAAGCTTTCTTT.

The chain carries TRBV2 and TRBJ1-5; 7 bases agree with TRBD1. With V trimmed by 0 bases and J by 5 bases, 10 bases remained unmatched. The CDR3 runs 17 residues. Germline values: CDR1 SNHLY, CDR2 FYNNEI. CDR3 bases: TGTGCCAGCAGTGAAGCTACCCTGGACAGGACCTATCAGCCCCAGCATTTT. This sequence encodes CASSEATLDRTYQPQHF.

The rearrangement links TRBV25-1 to TRBJ2-2, with 12 positions matching TRBD1. Germline V gene data show CDR1 as MGHDK and CDR2 as SYGVNS. CDR3 size: 16 residues. After removal of 1 base from V and 8 bases from J, the junction contained 5 bases not matched to a gene. The chain's CDR3 is CASSESGTGGEGELFF. DNA for the CDR3: TGTGCCAGCAGTGAATCTGGGACAGGGGGCGAGGGGGAGCTGTTTTTT.

This clone has a handful of counts. This rearrangement joins TRBV23-1 to TRBJ1-2; D possibly corresponds to TRBD1 (6 bases). TRBV23-1 is an ORF; its function is uncertain. The CDR3 covers 13 residues. V lost 8 bases to trimming and J lost 1 base, with 11 bases between them. CDR3 sequence: CASRGQINYGYTF. Written as DNA, the CDR3 is TGCGCCAGCCGCGGACAGATTAACTATGGCTACACCTTC.

This chain uses TRBV5-1 with TRBJ2-2, with TRBD2 identical over 8 bases. Per the germline V gene, CDR1 is SGHRS and CDR2 is YFSETQ. J lost 3 bases, V lost 1 base, and 2 bases had no gene match. The length of the CDR3 is 15 residues. This CDR3 reads CASSLPAGDTGELFF. CDR3 in DNA: TGCGCCAGCAGCTTGCCAGCGGGAGACACCGGGGAGCTGTTTTTT.

The chain recombines TRBV29-1 with TRBJ2-3; 10 bases align to TRBD2. From germline, CDR1 is SQVTM and CDR2 ANQGSEA. With 6 bases clipped from V and 3 bases from J, the junction kept 6 bases outside the gene matches. CDR3 length: 14 amino acids. The CDR3 bases are TGCAGCGTCTCACAAGCGGGAGGGACAGATACGCAGTATTTT. Translated: CSVSQAGGTDTQYF.

The V gene is TRBV7-9, the J gene TRBJ2-7; the D gene is possibly TRBD1 (5 bases). The length of the CDR3 is 13 residues. Germline CDR1 reads SEHNR; CDR2 reads FQNEAQ (reference sequence). Deletions cut 4 bases from V and 2 bases from J, with 9 bases between. In DNA form, the CDR3 reads TGTGCCAGCAGCTGGGGCACTACCTACGAGCAGTACTTC. Residues: CASSWGTTYEQYF.

The V and J genes are TRBV21-1 and TRBJ2-5. TRBV21-1 is deemed a pseudogene. CDR3 length equals 17 residues. CDR3 nucleotides: TGTGCCAGCAGCAAATCTAGGGACGGGCAGCACCAAGAGACCCAGTACTTC. Protein: CASSKSRDGQHQETQYF.

The J gene is TRBJ2-3, the V gene TRBV18, with D perhaps TRBD1 or TRBD2 (5 bases each). This CDR3 has 15 residues. The germline V gene encodes CDR1 KGHSH and CDR2 LQKENI. The V end lost 3 bases, the J end lost 0 bases, and 10 bases lay between the germline ends. The CDR3: CASSPGTPSTDTQYF. Here the CDR3 DNA reads TGTGCCAGCTCACCCGGGACGCCGAGCACAGATACGCAGTATTTT. The entire variable domain, with the rest obtained from reference TRBV18 and TRBJ2-3, is as follows: NAGVMQNPRHLVRRRGQEARLRCSPMKGHSHVYWYRQLPEEGLKFMVYLQKENIIDESGMPKERFSAEFPKEGPSILRIQQVVRGDSAAYFCASSPGTPSTDTQYFGPGTRLTVL.

In its sample, this clone was seen once. The chain has TRBV6-6 and TRBJ1-6, with TRBD1 identical over 11 bases. The ends lost 2 bases at V and 8 bases at J; junction bases unmatched: 2. Germline assignment: CDR1 MNHNY and CDR2 SVGAGI (reference sequence). The CDR3 is 15 residues long. DNA for the CDR3: TGTGCCAGCAGTTACGGGGACAGGGGGGATTCACCCCTCCACTTT. Its translation: CASSYGDRGDSPLHF.

This chain joins TRBV14 and TRBJ2-7, with 8 positions matching TRBD2. The CDR3 consists of 16 residues. After removal of 4 bases from V and 4 bases from J, the junction contained 12 bases not matched to a gene. Germline V gene data show CDR1 as SGHDN and CDR2 as FVKESK. The CDR3 bases are TGTGCCAGCAGCCCTCTGAGCGCGGGAGGTGTTTACGAGCAGTACTTC. Amino acid sequence: CASSPLSAGGVYEQYF.